The subject of this entry is one T cell receptor (beta chain). Time point in this sample: pre-sensitization, week 0. Treatment in this sample: therapeutic diphenylcyclopropenone sensitization with weekly scalp DPC. MiXCR, run by TCRdb on the RACE reads, gives a single entry per CDR3 protein. The data show some 60,000 distinct CDR3 sequences, about 11% seen once. The data originate from a study of human T cells and chemical hapten exposure. Study context: Diphenylcyclopropenone was administered weekly to the scalp of patients throughout the approximately 24-week study.

Germline V CDR1 and CDR2: SGHKS, YYEKEE (reference sequence). V was clipped by 4 bases and J by 0 bases, with 14 bases between them. CDR3 size: 15 residues. The gene calls are TRBV5-5 and TRBJ2-7; D tentatively fits TRBD1 or TRBD2 (5 bases each). The sequences come from whole blood, collected in connection with sensitization to the hapten diphenylcyclopropenone (DPC). This clonotype was obtained from a woman aged 40 to 50 with alopecia areata. Some clones in this sample may be carry-over from other donors' samples. The CDR3 here is CASSPGPGGSYEQYF. The CDR3 DNA reads as TGTGCCAGCAGCCCGGGACCAGGAGGCTCCTACGAGCAGTACTTC. Variable domain in full (rest from reference TRBV5-5 and TRBJ2-7): DAGVTQSPTHLIKTRGQQVTLRCSPISGHKSVSWYQQVLGQGPQFIFQYYEKEERGRGNFPDRFSARQFPNYSSELNVNALLLGDSALYLCASSPGPGGSYEQYFGPGTRLTVT.